This T cell receptor (beta chain) was captured by sequencing in a study of siplizumab effects on memory and regulatory T cells. This CDR3 is built from 14 residues. Trimming cost V 3 bases and J 0 bases, with 6 bases left between them. Germline CDR1 reads SGDLS; CDR2 reads YYNGEE. Study-level results: Proliferating Tregs in siplizumab cultures were never verified as suppressive. The average Treg-derived proportion among mappable alloreactive CD4+ clones was 65% to 70% with siplizumab versus under 35% in controls.

Details on this clone: Its matching antigen is unknown.

Assay: immunoSEQ multiplex PCR; the TCRdb copy retains only in-frame clones and omits some. Here the sample spans more than 75,000 clones, 93% being singletons. The sequenced sample was CD8+ T cells sorted from blood. This chain links TRBV9 with TRBJ1-4; D call uncertain. This receptor was identified in a human donor in good health. This CDR3 reads CASSEEATNEKLFF. The DNA of the CDR3 is TGTGCCAGCAGCGAGGAAGCAACTAATGAAAAACTGTTTTTT.